The TCR beta chain under discussion was sequenced for a study of shared clonotypes between healthy human individuals. Sequenced by immunoSEQ multiplex PCR; TCRdb stores in-frame clones only, minus some. The sample has approximately 1,000,000 clones; approximately 80% are singletons. There are 14 residues in the CDR3. CDR1 SGHRS and CDR2 YFSETQ come from the germline V gene. V was trimmed by 5 bases and J by 4 bases, leaving 15 bases between them. Sequenced input: memory CD4+ T cells from PBMCs. As to subset: CD45RA-negative fraction. This receptor was obtained from a man between 18 and 29 years old in good health. Some clones in this sample may be carry-over from other donors' samples. The chain recombines TRBV5-1 with TRBJ1-1; D not certain. This CDR3 reads CASSSVPTGTEAFF. The CDR3, as DNA: TGCGCCAGCAGTTCAGTTCCCACGGGCACTGAAGCTTTCTTT.